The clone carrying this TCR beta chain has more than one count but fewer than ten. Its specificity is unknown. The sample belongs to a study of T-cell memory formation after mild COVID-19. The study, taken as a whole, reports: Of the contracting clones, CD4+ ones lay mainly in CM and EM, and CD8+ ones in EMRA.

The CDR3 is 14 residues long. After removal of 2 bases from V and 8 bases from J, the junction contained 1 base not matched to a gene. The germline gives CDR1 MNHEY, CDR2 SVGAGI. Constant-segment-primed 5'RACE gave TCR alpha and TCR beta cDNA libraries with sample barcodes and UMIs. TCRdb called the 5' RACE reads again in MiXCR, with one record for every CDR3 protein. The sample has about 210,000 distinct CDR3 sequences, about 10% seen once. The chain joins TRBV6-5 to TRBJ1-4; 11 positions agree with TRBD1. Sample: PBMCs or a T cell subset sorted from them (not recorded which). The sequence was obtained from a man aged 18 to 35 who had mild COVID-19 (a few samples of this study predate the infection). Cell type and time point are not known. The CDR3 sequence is CASSYGTGGEKLFF. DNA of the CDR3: TGTGCCAGCAGTTACGGGACAGGGGGAGAAAAACTGTTTTTT.